This TCR beta chain was captured by sequencing in a study of T cells in Graves' hyperthyroidism and ophthalmopathy. There are a few counts of this clonotype. The TCR beta CDR3 regions underwent amplification using RNA transcripts as the source. The HTBI primer set was used in a first-round RT-PCR of the TCR CDR3. Each CDR3 protein is one row after TCRdb ran MiXCR on the multiplex PCR reads. The sample records about 250,000 distinct CDR3 sequences, roughly 22% being singletons. CDR1 and CDR2 (germline): MNHNS, SASEGT. CDR3 length equals 14 residues. The V end lost 6 bases, the J end lost 0 bases, and 12 bases lay between the germline ends. Patients showing uncontrolled infection, other autoimmune disease, pregnancy or lactation were ineligible.

The chain combines TRBV6-1 with TRBJ2-7; D might be TRBD1 (6 bases). This TCR was sampled from a man aged 25 to 40 with Graves' ophthalmopathy. Sequencing was performed on blood. The CDR3 DNA sequence: TGTGCCAGCAGGGACCAGGGGCACTCCTACGAGCAGTACTTC. Amino acid sequence: CASRDQGHSYEQYF.